Reported below is one T cell receptor (beta chain). This specimen comes from a study of early T cells in non-severe SARS-CoV-2 infection. Researchers attached unique molecular identifiers to individual cDNA molecules. TCRdb re-called the 5' RACE reads through MiXCR, storing one row per CDR3 protein. The sample has approximately 77,000 distinct CDR3 sequences; approximately 12% are singletons. The sequence was obtained from an adult who was a healthcare worker with PCR-confirmed SARS-CoV-2 infection or an uninfected control (not recorded which). The sequencing input was whole blood.

The DNA of the CDR3 is TGTGCCAGCAGCTTAGGAGACAGCAATGAGCAGTTCTTC. Residues: CASSLGDSNEQFF. J is TRBJ2-1 and V is TRBV7-8, with D tentatively TRBD1 (5 bases). Trimming removed 1 base from V and 6 bases from J, with 7 bases in between. CDR3 length: 13 amino acids. Germline lookup yields CDR1 SGHVS and CDR2 FQNEAQ.